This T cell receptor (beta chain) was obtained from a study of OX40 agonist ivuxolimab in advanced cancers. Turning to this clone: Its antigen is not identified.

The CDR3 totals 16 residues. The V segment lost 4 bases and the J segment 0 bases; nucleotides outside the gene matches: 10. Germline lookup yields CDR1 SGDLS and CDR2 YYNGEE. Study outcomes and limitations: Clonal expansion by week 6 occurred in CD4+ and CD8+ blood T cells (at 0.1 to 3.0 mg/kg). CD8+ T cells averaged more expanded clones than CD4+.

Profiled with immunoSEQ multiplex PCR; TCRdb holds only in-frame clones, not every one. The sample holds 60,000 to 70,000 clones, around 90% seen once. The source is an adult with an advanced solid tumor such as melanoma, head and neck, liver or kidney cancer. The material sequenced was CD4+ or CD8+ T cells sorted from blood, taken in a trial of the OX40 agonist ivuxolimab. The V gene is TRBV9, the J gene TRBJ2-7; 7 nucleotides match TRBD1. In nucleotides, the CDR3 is TGTGCCAGCAGCCGGCAACGGGACAGCGTCTCCTACGAGCAGTACTTC. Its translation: CASSRQRDSVSYEQYF.